The next 3 T cell receptor beta chains were all read from a single sample in a study of Graves' ophthalmopathy and Graves' hyperthyroidism. Using RNA transcripts, the TCR beta CDR3 regions were amplified. HTBI-primed RT-PCR formed the first round, and a multiplex PCR formed the second. TCRdb used MiXCR to reprocess the multiplex PCR reads, holding one entry per CDR3 protein. This table has hundreds of thousands of distinct CDR3 sequences, about 40% appearing once. Sample: peripheral blood. Receptors originate from an adult man with Graves' ophthalmopathy.

The rearrangement joins TRBV9 to TRBJ1-4; 8 bases map to TRBD1. CDR1 is SGDLS, CDR2 YYNGEE, per germline. V lost 4 bases and J lost 7; bases outside the gene matches: 12. The CDR3 is 16 amino acids. CDR3 nucleotides: TGTGCCAGCAGCCCGGTTATTGGACAGGGTGGTGAAAAACTGTTTTTT. Protein: CASSPVIGQGGEKLFF.

Comment on this clonotype: Just one base apart from a much larger clone, this may be a read error. This sequence joins TRBV2 and TRBJ2-2; D not certain. Germline CDR1 is SNHLY and CDR2 is FYNNEI. This CDR3 contains 15 residues. With 6 bases removed from V and 9 bases from J, the gap between germline ends came to 20 bases. The CDR3 DNA follows: TGTGCCAGCAGCTTAGCCCACCCCCTTACCAGGGAGCTGTTTTTT. It codes for CASSLAHPLTRELFF.

The chain couples TRBV29-1 to TRBJ1-2; the D is unclear. The CDR3 has 13 residues. V lost 4 bases and J lost 0, with 9 bases in between. CDR1 is SQVTM, CDR2 ANQGSEA, per germline. CDR3 nucleotides: TGCAGCGTTGCCATCCAAGCTAACTATGGCTACACCTTC. It is translated as CSVAIQANYGYTF.